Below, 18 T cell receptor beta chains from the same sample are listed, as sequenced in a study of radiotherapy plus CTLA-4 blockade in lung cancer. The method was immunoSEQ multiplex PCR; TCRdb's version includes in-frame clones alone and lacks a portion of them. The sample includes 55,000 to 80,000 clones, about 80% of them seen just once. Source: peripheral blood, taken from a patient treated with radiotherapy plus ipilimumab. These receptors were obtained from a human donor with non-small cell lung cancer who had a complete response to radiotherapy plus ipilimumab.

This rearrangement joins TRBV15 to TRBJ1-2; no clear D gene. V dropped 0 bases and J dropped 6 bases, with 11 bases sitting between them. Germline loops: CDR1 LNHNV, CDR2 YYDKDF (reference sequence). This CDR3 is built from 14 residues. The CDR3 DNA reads TGTGCCACCAGCAGAGAACAATCGTTCGATGGCTACACCTTC. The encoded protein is CATSREQSFDGYTF. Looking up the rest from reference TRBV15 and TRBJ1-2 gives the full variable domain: DAMVIQNPRYQVTQFGKPVTLSCSQTLNHNVMYWYQQKSSQAPKLLFHYYDKDFNNEADTPDNFQSRRPNTSFCFLDIRSPGLGDTAMYLCATSREQSFDGYTFGSGTRLTVV.

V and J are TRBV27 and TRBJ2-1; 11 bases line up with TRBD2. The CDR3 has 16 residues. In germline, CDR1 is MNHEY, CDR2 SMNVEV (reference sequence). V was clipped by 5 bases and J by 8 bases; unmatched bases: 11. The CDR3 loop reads CASSKTLAGDSDEQFF. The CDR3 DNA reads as TGTGCCAGCAGTAAAACACTAGCGGGGGATTCGGATGAGCAGTTCTTC.

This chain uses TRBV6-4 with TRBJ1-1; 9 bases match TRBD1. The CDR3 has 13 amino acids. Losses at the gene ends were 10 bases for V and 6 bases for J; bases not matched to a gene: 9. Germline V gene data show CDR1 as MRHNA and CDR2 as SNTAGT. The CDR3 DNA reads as TGTGCCACCGGGGACAGGGTTAATGCTGAAGCTTTCTTT. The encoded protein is CATGDRVNAEAFF.

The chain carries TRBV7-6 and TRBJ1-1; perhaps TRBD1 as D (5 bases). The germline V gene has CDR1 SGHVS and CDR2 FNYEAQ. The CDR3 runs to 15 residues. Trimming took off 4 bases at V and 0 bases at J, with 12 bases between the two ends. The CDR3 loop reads CASSWDGSMNTEAFF. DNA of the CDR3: TGTGCCAGCAGCTGGGACGGATCCATGAACACTGAAGCTTTCTTT.

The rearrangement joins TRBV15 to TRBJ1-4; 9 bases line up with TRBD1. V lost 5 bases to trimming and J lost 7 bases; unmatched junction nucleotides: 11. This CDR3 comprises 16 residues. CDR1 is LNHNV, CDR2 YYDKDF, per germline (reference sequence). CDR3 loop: CATSGDRDRDREKLFF. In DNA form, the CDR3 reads TGTGCCACCAGCGGCGACCGGGACAGGGATCGTGAAAAACTGTTTTTT.

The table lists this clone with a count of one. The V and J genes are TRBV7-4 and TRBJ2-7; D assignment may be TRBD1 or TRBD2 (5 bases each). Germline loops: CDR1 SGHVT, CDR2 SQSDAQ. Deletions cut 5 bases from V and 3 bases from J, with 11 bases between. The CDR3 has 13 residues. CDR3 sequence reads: CASSPGTHYEQYV. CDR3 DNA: TGTGCCAGCAGCCCAGGGACCCACTACGAGCAGTACGTC.

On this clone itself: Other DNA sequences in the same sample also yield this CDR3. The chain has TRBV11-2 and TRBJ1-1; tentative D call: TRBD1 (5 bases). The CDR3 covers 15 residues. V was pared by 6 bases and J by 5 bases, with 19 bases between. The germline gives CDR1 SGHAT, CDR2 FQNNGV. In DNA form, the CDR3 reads TGTGCCAGCAGAACCCGCAGGGAAGTGAGGACTGAAGCTTTCTTT. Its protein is CASRTRREVRTEAFF.

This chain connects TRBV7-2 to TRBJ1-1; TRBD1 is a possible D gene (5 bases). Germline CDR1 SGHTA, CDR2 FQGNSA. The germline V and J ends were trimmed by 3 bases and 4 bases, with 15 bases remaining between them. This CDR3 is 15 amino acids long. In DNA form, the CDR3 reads TGTGCCAGCAGCTTCCAGGGAGGATCGGGCACTGAAGCTTTCTTT. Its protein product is CASSFQGGSGTEAFF.

In DNA, the CDR3 is TGTGCCACTAAAAACGTCGATGAGCAGTTCTTC. Protein: CATKNVDEQFF. The chain carries TRBV27 and TRBJ2-1; D not certain. Germline CDR1 MNHEY, CDR2 SMNVEV (reference sequence). The CDR3 extends over 11 amino acids. V dropped 10 bases and J dropped 8 bases, with 12 bases sitting between them.

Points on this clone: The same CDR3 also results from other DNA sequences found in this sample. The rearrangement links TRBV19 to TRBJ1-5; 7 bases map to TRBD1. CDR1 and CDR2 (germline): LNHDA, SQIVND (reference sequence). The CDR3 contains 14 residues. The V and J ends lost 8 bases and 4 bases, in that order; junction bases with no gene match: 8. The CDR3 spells CASADTGVNQPQHF. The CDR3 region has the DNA TGTGCCAGTGCCGATACAGGGGTTAATCAGCCCCAGCATTTT.

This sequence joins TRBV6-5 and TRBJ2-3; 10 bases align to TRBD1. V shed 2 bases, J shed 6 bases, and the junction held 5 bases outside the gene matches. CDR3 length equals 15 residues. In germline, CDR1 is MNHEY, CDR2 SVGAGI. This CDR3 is CASSYPGQGSDTQYF. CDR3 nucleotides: TGTGCCAGCAGTTACCCGGGACAGGGGAGTGATACGCAGTATTTT.

The CDR3: CASSPPGQGDYEQYF. The CDR3 DNA sequence: TGTGCCAGCAGCCCCCCGGGACAGGGGGACTACGAGCAGTACTTC. V and J are TRBV7-6 and TRBJ2-7, with 11 positions matching TRBD1. The CDR3 is made up of 15 amino acids. In germline, CDR1 is SGHVS, CDR2 FNYEAQ. Losses at the gene ends were 5 bases for V and 3 bases for J; bases not matched to a gene: 6.

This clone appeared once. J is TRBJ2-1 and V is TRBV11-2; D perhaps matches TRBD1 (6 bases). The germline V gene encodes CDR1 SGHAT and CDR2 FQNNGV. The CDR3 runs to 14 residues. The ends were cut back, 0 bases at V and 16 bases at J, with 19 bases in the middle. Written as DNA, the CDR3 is TGTGCCAGCAGCTTAGACGGCAGGGGCAGGGCGCTATTCTTC. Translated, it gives CASSLDGRGRALFF.

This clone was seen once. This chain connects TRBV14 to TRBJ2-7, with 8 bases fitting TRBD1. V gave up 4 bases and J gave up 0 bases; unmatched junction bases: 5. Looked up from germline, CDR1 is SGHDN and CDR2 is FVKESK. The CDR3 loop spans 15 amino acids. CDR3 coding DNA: TGTGCCAGCAGCCTCCCCGGGACAGGCTCCTACGAGCAGTACTTC. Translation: CASSLPGTGSYEQYF.

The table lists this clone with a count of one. Here the CDR3 DNA reads TGTGCCAGTAGTTCGGACAGGTCCTATGGCTACACCTTC. This translates into CASSSDRSYGYTF. The chain couples TRBV19 to TRBJ1-2, with 7 bases matching TRBD1. The CDR3 is 13 residues long. The trim removed 5 bases at V and 4 bases at J, leaving 4 bases unmatched. Germline V gives CDR1 LNHDA, CDR2 SQIVND (reference sequence).

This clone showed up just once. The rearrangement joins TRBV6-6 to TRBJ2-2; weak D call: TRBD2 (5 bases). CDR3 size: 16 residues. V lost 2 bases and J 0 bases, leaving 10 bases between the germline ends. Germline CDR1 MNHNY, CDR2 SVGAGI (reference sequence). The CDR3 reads CASSYDRRTNTGELFF. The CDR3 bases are TGTGCCAGCAGTTACGATCGGAGGACGAACACCGGGGAGCTGTTTTTT.

The CDR3 region has the DNA TGTGCCAGCAAGACAGATAGCAATCAGCCCCAGCATTTT. This translates into CASKTDSNQPQHF. The rearrangement joins TRBV2 to TRBJ1-5; possibly TRBD1 for D (5 bases). Trimming removed 7 bases from V and 0 bases from J, with 7 bases in between. Germline V gene sequence: CDR1 SNHLY, CDR2 FYNNEI. This CDR3 has 13 residues. The variable domain in full, with the rest retrieved from reference TRBV2 and TRBJ1-5, is EPEVTQTPSHQVTQMGQEVILRCVPISNHLYFYWYRQILGQKVEFLVSFYNNEISEKSEIFDDQFSVERPDGSNFTLKIRSTKLEDSAMYFCASKTDSNQPQHFGDGTRLSIL.

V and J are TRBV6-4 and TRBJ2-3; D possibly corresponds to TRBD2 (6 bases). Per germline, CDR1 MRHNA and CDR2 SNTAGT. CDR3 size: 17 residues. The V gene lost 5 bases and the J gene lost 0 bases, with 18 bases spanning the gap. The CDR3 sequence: CASSLDPGGASTDTQYF. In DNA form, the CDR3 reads TGTGCCAGCAGTCTTGACCCGGGCGGGGCAAGCACAGATACGCAGTATTTT.